What follows are 32 T cell receptor beta chains derived from one specimen sequenced in a study of OX40 agonist ivuxolimab in advanced cancers. Method: immunoSEQ multiplex PCR; TCRdb's copy keeps in-frame clones and lacks some. The data hold roughly 71,000 clones, with 80% to 85% observed a single time. The input for sequencing was CD4+ or CD8+ T cells sorted from blood, taken in a trial of the OX40 agonist ivuxolimab. These receptor sequences come from an adult with an advanced solid tumor such as melanoma, head and neck, liver or kidney cancer.

The J gene is TRBJ1-6, the V gene TRBV5-1; D is perhaps TRBD1 (5 bases). Germline V CDR1 and CDR2: SGHRS, YFSETQ. CDR3 length equals 14 residues. Trimming removed 1 base at V and 9 bases at J, with 11 bases between. This chain's CDR3 is CASSLRTPFSPLHF. The CDR3 DNA sequence: TGCGCCAGCAGCTTGAGGACACCTTTTTCACCCCTCCACTTT. Combining the CDR3 with reference TRBV5-1 and TRBJ1-6 gives the whole variable domain KAGVTQTPRYLIKTRGQQVTLSCSPISGHRSVSWYQQTPGQGLQFLFEYFSETQRNKGNFPGRFSGRQFSNSRSEMNVSTLELGDSALYLCASSLRTPFSPLHFGNGTRLTVT.

The chain employs TRBV5-4 and TRBJ1-2, with D hard to call. Germline V gene lookup returns CDR1 SGHNT and CDR2 YYREEE (reference sequence). The length of the CDR3 is 15 residues. Trimming stripped 4 bases from V and 3 bases from J, with 16 bases between. The CDR3 here is CASSQDPGSDYGYTF. The CDR3 nucleotides read TGTGCCAGCAGCCAAGATCCGGGCAGCGACTATGGCTACACCTTC.

V is TRBV7-2 and J is TRBJ2-3; unclear D gene. This CDR3 is 16 amino acids long. With 1 base removed from V and 2 bases from J, the gap between germline ends came to 13 bases. Germline CDR1 reads SGHTA; CDR2 reads FQGNSA. CDR3 nucleotides: TGTGCCAGCAGCTTAGAGGCCGCAGGATTCACAGATACGCAGTATTTT. Protein product: CASSLEAAGFTDTQYF.

This clone has just one count. The chain uses TRBV4-3 and TRBJ2-7; 10 positions agree with TRBD2. V dropped 0 bases and J dropped 4; count of bases not matched to a gene: 9. Looked up from germline, CDR1 is LGHNA and CDR2 is YSLEER. CDR3 length: 17 residues. CDR3 DNA sequence: TGCGCCAGCAGCCAAGACCTCCCTAGCGGGAGAAGATACGAGCAGTACTTC. This sequence encodes CASSQDLPSGRRYEQYF.

The J gene is TRBJ2-3, the V gene TRBV11-2; 9 positions agree with TRBD1. Losses at the gene ends were 5 bases for V and 2 bases for J; bases not matched to a gene: 5. The CDR3 runs to 15 residues. Germline V gene data show CDR1 as SGHAT and CDR2 as FQNNGV. CDR3 nucleotides: TGTGCCAGCAGCCCGGGGACAGGGTACACAGATACGCAGTATTTT. Translating gives CASSPGTGYTDTQYF.

The rearrangement links TRBV19 to TRBJ1-1; possible D gene TRBD1, 5 bases. Germline CDR1 reads LNHDA; CDR2 reads SQIVND (reference sequence). The CDR3 runs 13 residues. V dropped 4 bases and J dropped 2 bases, with 8 bases sitting between them. For the CDR3, the DNA is TGTGCCAGTAGTAAAACAGGAAACACTGAAGCTTTCTTT. This codes for CASSKTGNTEAFF.

This clone has just a few counts. V is TRBV7-2 and J is TRBJ1-3; 7 bases align to TRBD1. After removal of 2 bases from V and 0 bases from J, the junction contained 13 bases not matched to a gene. Per germline, CDR1 SGHTA and CDR2 FQGNSA. The CDR3 consists of 19 residues. The CDR3 loop is CASSLSLSPAGGSGNTIYF. Written as DNA, the CDR3 is TGTGCCAGCAGCTTATCCCTTTCGCCGGCAGGGGGCTCTGGAAACACCATATATTTT.

This clone was seen only a few times. The CDR3 loop reads CAWSPGAGNQPQHF. CDR3 DNA: TGTGCCTGGAGTCCGGGGGCAGGCAATCAGCCCCAGCATTTT. This sequence joins TRBV30 and TRBJ1-5, with D possibly TRBD1 on 6 matching bases. There are 14 residues in the CDR3. Trimming cost V 2 bases and J 2 bases, with 10 bases left between them. CDR1 and CDR2 from the germline V gene are GTSNPN and SVGIG (reference sequence).

J is TRBJ2-3 and V is TRBV5-1, with 11 bases that match TRBD2. V was clipped by 7 bases and J by 5 bases; unmatched bases: 9. The CDR3 contains 15 residues. Germline CDR1 reads SGHRS; CDR2 reads YFSETQ. CDR3 sequence (DNA): TGCGCCAGCCGCCCAACTAGCGGGAGTTTAGATACGCAGTATTTT. This translates into CASRPTSGSLDTQYF.

This clone has a handful of counts. V is TRBV30 and J is TRBJ1-1; D is unresolved. The CDR3 covers 12 residues. V lost 4 bases and J 4 bases, leaving 10 bases between the germline ends. Looked up from germline, CDR1 is GTSNPN and CDR2 is SVGIG (reference sequence). CDR3 nucleotides: TGTGCCTGGAACGGGGTTATCACTGAAGCTTTCTTT. Its translation: CAWNGVITEAFF. Looking up the rest from reference TRBV30 and TRBJ1-1 gives the full variable domain: SQTIHQWPATLVQPVGSPLSLECTVEGTSNPNLYWYRQAAGRGLQLLFYSVGIGQISSEVPQNLSASRPQDRQFILSSKKLLLSDSGFYLCAWNGVITEAFFGQGTRLTVV.

This clone showed up just a few times. The chain combines TRBV28 with TRBJ1-5; D ambiguous. This CDR3 contains 12 residues. With 1 base removed from V and 11 bases from J, the gap between germline ends came to 9 bases. Germline-derived CDR1 and CDR2 are MDHEN and SYDVKM. The CDR3, as DNA: TGTGCCAGCAGTTTATCGGTTGGGTCCCAGCATTTT. This translates into CASSLSVGSQHF.

The V and J genes are TRBV5-4 and TRBJ1-1; D is ambiguous. V was cut by 1 base and J by 0 bases, with 7 bases left in between. There are 14 residues in the CDR3. Germline values: CDR1 SGHNT, CDR2 YYREEE (reference sequence). The chain's CDR3 is CASSLRRLNTEAFF. CDR3 nucleotide sequence: TGTGCCAGCAGCTTGCGCAGGCTGAACACTGAAGCTTTCTTT.

The chain links TRBV7-2 to TRBJ1-4; D gene uncertain. This CDR3 has 15 amino acids. CDR1 is SGHTA and CDR2 is FQGNSA in the germline V gene. Between the trimmed V and J ends, which lost 5 bases and 5 bases, there was a span of 15 bases. DNA for the CDR3: TGTGCCAGCAGCCCGACTATAGGGTTAAATGAAAAACTGTTTTTT. Translation: CASSPTIGLNEKLFF.

J is TRBJ2-1 and V is TRBV6-5; the match to TRBD2 covers 8 bases. After removal of 0 bases from V and 7 bases from J, the junction contained 8 bases not matched to a gene. Germline CDR1 and CDR2: MNHEY and SVGAGI. This CDR3 region has 16 residues. The CDR3 loop is CASSYSDAASGNEQFF. The DNA for the CDR3 is TGTGCCAGCAGTTACTCGGATGCGGCTAGCGGGAATGAGCAGTTCTTC.

The V gene is TRBV7-9, the J gene TRBJ2-1; the D gene could be TRBD1 or TRBD2 (5 bases each). V was shortened by 1 base and J by 3 bases, with 13 bases between the two germline ends. The CDR3 extends over 16 amino acids. Germline CDR1 is SEHNR and CDR2 is FQNEAQ (reference sequence). The CDR3 DNA reads as TGTGCCAGCAGCTTAGGGGGGAACCCTCTCTACAATGAGCAGTTCTTC. Amino acid sequence: CASSLGGNPLYNEQFF.

V is TRBV7-2 and J is TRBJ2-4; D gene unclear. Trimming cost V 4 bases and J 6 bases, with 10 bases left between them. Germline CDR1 and CDR2: SGHTA and FQGNSA. The CDR3 length is 13 residues. CDR3 DNA: TGTGCCAGCAGCTCCGATTGGAGAAACATTCAGTACTTC. This encodes CASSSDWRNIQYF.

The chain recombines TRBV6-6 with TRBJ1-1; D is unresolved. Per germline, CDR1 MNHNY and CDR2 SVGAGI (reference sequence). V was trimmed by 3 bases and J by 6 bases, leaving 5 bases between them. This CDR3 comprises 11 residues. CDR3 in amino acids: CASSYGPEAFF. The CDR3 coding sequence is TGTGCCAGCAGTTATGGCCCTGAAGCTTTCTTT.

This chain links TRBV4-1 with TRBJ1-5; D is unresolved. V gave up 3 bases and J gave up 6 bases, with 18 bases separating them. Germline CDR1 reads MGHRA; CDR2 reads YSYEKL. This CDR3 comprises 16 residues. The CDR3 sequence is CASSHVGLWVLQPQHF. CDR3 DNA: TGCGCCAGCAGCCACGTTGGGTTGTGGGTTCTTCAGCCCCAGCATTTT.

The V call is TRBV4-3, the J call TRBJ1-4; D possibly corresponds to TRBD1 (5 bases). Trimming pared 4 bases from V and 2 bases from J, leaving 14 bases between. Germline CDR1 is LGHNA and CDR2 is YSLEER. This CDR3 contains 16 residues. In DNA, the CDR3 is TGCGCCAGCAGCCCTAACGTAAGGGGTACTAATGAAAAACTGTTTTTT. It specifies CASSPNVRGTNEKLFF.

This clone was seen just once. The V call is TRBV27, the J call TRBJ2-3; D gene ambiguous. V was pared by 4 bases and J by 5 bases, with 22 bases between. The germline gives CDR1 MNHEY, CDR2 SMNVEV (reference sequence). The CDR3 contains 17 residues. The CDR3 is CASSSLYLYTLRDTQYF. Written as DNA, the CDR3 is TGTGCCAGCAGTTCGTTATACCTCTACACACTAAGAGATACGCAGTATTTT.

The V and J genes are TRBV19 and TRBJ1-3, with TRBD1 identical over 7 bases. CDR3 length: 13 residues. Germline V lookup: CDR1 LNHDA, CDR2 SQIVND (reference sequence). The J segment lost 3 bases and the V segment lost 9 bases, leaving 5 bases of the junction unmatched. In nucleotides, the CDR3 is TGTGCCAGCAGACAGGGCTATGGAAACACCATATATTTT. It yields the protein CASRQGYGNTIYF.

This chain connects TRBV28 to TRBJ1-2, with D unresolved. Germline lookup yields CDR1 MDHEN and CDR2 SYDVKM. V was trimmed by 5 bases and J by 8 bases, leaving 9 bases between them. The CDR3 extends over 11 amino acids. In DNA, the CDR3 is TGTGCCAGCAGTCGGACTTACGGCTACACCTTC. The encoded protein is CASSRTYGYTF.

The chain links TRBV5-1 to TRBJ1-4; 9 bases match TRBD1. Trimming cost V 4 bases and J 10 bases; bases outside gene matches: 11. This CDR3 region has 15 residues. Germline values: CDR1 SGHRS, CDR2 YFSETQ. This CDR3 is CASSIRQGQGGKLFF. CDR3 nucleotides: TGCGCCAGCAGCATCCGGCAGGGACAGGGAGGAAAACTGTTTTTT.

The chain uses TRBV5-5 and TRBJ2-4, with a weak D call TRBD2 (6 bases). Germline V gene sequence: CDR1 SGHKS, CDR2 YYEKEE (reference sequence). The CDR3 is 14 residues long. The V and J ends lost 3 bases and 0 bases respectively, with 7 bases between them. CDR3 nucleotides: TGTGCCAGCAGCTCAGCGGGAGCCAAAAACATTCAGTACTTC. Translation: CASSSAGAKNIQYF.

CDR3 nucleotides: TGTGCCAGCAGCCCCGCGGGGGAGCGGGGGAACACAGATACGCAGTATTTT. Amino acid sequence: CASSPAGERGNTDTQYF. This sequence joins TRBV5-4 and TRBJ2-3; 8 bases map to TRBD2. Per the germline V gene, CDR1 is SGHNT and CDR2 is YYREEE (reference sequence). The CDR3 has 17 amino acids. The J segment lost 2 bases and the V segment lost 4 bases, leaving 12 bases of the junction unmatched. The full variable domain, rest sourced from reference TRBV5-4 and TRBJ2-3, is ETGVTQSPTHLIKTRGQQVTLRCSSQSGHNTVSWYQQALGQGPQFIFQYYREEENGRGNFPPRFSGLQFPNYSSELNVNALELDDSALYLCASSPAGERGNTDTQYFGPGTRLTVL.

This clone has a handful of counts. V is TRBV4-1 and J is TRBJ2-5, with D possibly TRBD2 on 7 matching bases. This CDR3 is 16 amino acids long. Between the trimmed V and J ends, which lost 3 bases and 5 bases, there was a span of 19 bases. Germline-derived CDR1 and CDR2 are MGHRA and YSYEKL. CDR3 nucleotide sequence: TGCGCCAGCAGCCAGGGACTCACGGGGGGCCTGGAGACCCAGTACTTC. This encodes CASSQGLTGGLETQYF.

This chain joins TRBV7-2 and TRBJ2-1, with D possibly called TRBD1 or TRBD2 (5 bases each). This CDR3 has 13 amino acids. Trimming took off 0 bases at V and 10 bases at J, with 10 bases between the two ends. Germline V gene sequence: CDR1 SGHTA, CDR2 FQGNSA. This CDR3 is CASSLARGGEQFF. CDR3 DNA sequence: TGTGCCAGCAGCTTAGCTCGGGGCGGCGAGCAGTTCTTC. Complete variable domain (other parts from reference TRBV7-2 and TRBJ2-1): GAGVSQSPSNKVTEKGKDVELRCDPISGHTALYWYRQSLGQGLEFLIYFQGNSAPDKSGLPSDRFSAERTGGSVSTLTIQRTQQEDSAVYLCASSLARGGEQFFGPGTRLTVL.

This CDR3 reads CASSLVKVPSGRVRDTQYF. The CDR3 DNA is TGCGCCAGCAGCTTGGTTAAAGTACCTAGCGGGAGGGTTAGGGATACGCAGTATTTT. The chain couples TRBV5-1 to TRBJ2-3; 12 bases map to TRBD2. The CDR3 is made up of 19 amino acids. V dropped 0 bases and J dropped 6; count of bases not matched to a gene: 14. The germline gives CDR1 SGHRS, CDR2 YFSETQ.

On this clone: The junction and the germline gene differ at one end; a read error may be behind it. J is TRBJ1-1 and V is TRBV5-3, with D maybe TRBD1 (5 bases). TRBV5-3 is annotated as an ORF whose role is uncertain. The CDR3 spans 15 residues. The chain's CDR3 is CASSLELGVRTEAFF. CDR3 bases: TGTGCCAGCAGCTTGGAATTGGGGGTACGGACTGAAGCTTTCTTT.

V is TRBV28 and J is TRBJ2-3; 9 nucleotides agree with TRBD1. The CDR3 has 17 residues. The germline CDR1 and CDR2 sequences are MDHEN and SYDVKM. The trim removed 1 base at V and 3 bases at J, leaving 8 bases unmatched. The CDR3, as DNA: TGTGCCAGCAGTTTATTGAAAAGGGGGACAGGGACAGATACGCAGTATTTT. Encoded protein: CASSLLKRGTGTDTQYF.

The V call is TRBV4-1, the J call TRBJ2-3, with 8 bases lining up with TRBD1. Losses at the gene ends were 1 base for V and 3 bases for J; bases not matched to a gene: 6. Germline lookup yields CDR1 MGHRA and CDR2 YSYEKL. The CDR3 spans 16 residues. DNA of the CDR3: TGCGCCAGCAGCCAAGGGTCGCAGGGGGCGACAGATACGCAGTATTTT. It codes for CASSQGSQGATDTQYF.

This chain joins TRBV7-8 and TRBJ1-5, with a tentative D call TRBD1 (5 bases). Germline assignment: CDR1 SGHVS and CDR2 FQNEAQ. With 1 base removed from V and 7 bases from J, the gap between germline ends came to 14 bases. The CDR3 sequence is 15 residues long. This CDR3 reads CASSLGSGGDQPQHF. The CDR3 DNA sequence: TGTGCCAGCAGCTTAGGGTCTGGGGGTGACCAGCCCCAGCATTTT.